What follows describes a single T cell receptor beta chain. CDR3 length: 13 residues. Trimming stripped 7 bases from V and 7 bases from J, with 15 bases between. The germline V gene encodes CDR1 SEHNR and CDR2 FQNEAQ (reference sequence). This record belongs to a study of shared clonotypes between healthy human individuals. Naive CD8 populations comprised CD45RO-negative cells positively selected for CCR7, excluding terminally differentiated effector memory CD45RA+ cells. This table comes from immunoSEQ multiplex PCR, and its TCRdb copy is limited to in-frame clones, with some not included. The repertoire holds around 1,900,000 clones, with 90% to 95% as singletons.

Sequenced sample: naive CD8+ T cells from PBMCs. The TCR was taken from a man younger than 35 in good health. Some clones in this sample may be carry-over from other donors' samples. The chain joins TRBV7-9 to TRBJ2-3, with D perhaps matching TRBD2 (6 bases). The CDR3 nucleotides are TGTGCCAGCACCGCGGGGCCTGGGAATACGCAGTATTTT. Translation gives CASTAGPGNTQYF.